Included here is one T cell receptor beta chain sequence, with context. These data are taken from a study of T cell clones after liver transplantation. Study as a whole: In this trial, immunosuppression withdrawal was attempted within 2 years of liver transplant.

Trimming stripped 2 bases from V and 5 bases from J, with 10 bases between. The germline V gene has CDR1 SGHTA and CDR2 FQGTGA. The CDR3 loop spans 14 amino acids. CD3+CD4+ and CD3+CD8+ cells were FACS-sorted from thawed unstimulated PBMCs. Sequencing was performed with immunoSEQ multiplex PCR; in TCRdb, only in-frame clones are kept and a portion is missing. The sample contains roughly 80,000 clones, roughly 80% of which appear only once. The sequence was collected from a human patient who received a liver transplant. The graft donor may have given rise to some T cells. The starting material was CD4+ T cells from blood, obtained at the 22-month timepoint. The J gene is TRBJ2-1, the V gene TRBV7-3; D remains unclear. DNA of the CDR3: TGTGCCAGCAGCTTAGCGTCTAACGACAATGAGCAGTTCTTC. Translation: CASSLASNDNEQFF.